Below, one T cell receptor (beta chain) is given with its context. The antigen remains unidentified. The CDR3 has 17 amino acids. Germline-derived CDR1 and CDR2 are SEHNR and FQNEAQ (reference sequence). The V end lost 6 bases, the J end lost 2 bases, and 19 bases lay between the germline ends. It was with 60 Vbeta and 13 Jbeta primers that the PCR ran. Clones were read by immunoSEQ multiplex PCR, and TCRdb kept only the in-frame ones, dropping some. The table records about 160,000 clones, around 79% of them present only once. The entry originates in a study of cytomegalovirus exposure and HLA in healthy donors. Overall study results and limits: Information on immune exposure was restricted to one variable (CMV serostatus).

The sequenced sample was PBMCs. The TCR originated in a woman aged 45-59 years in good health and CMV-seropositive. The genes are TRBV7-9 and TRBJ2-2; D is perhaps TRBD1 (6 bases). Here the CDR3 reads CASRLLKGEENTGELFF. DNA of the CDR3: TGTGCCAGCAGGCTCTTGAAGGGGGAAGAAAACACCGGGGAGCTGTTTTTT.